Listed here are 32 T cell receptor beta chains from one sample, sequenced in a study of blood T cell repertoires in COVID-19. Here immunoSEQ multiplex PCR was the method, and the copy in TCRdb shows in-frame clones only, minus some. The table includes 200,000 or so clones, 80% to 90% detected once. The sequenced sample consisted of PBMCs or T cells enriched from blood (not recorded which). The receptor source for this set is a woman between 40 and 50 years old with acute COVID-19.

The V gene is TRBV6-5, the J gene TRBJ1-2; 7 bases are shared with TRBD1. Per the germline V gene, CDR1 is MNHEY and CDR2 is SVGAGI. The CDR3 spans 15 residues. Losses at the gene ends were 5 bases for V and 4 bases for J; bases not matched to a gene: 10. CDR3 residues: CASSPFRTGVYGYTF. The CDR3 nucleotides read TGTGCCAGCAGTCCCTTCAGGACAGGTGTCTATGGCTACACCTTC.

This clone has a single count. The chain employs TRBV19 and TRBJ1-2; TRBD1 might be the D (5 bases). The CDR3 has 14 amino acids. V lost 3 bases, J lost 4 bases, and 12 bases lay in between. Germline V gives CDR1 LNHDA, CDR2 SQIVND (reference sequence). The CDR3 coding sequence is TGTGCCAGTAGTATTGGGGTTAGGGGCTATGGCTACACCTTC. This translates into CASSIGVRGYGYTF. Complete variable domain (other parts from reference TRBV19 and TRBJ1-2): DGGITQSPKYLFRKEGQNVTLSCEQNLNHDAMYWYRQDPGQGLRLIYYSQIVNDFQKGDIAEGYSVSREKKESFPLTVTSAQKNPTAFYLCASSIGVRGYGYTFGSGTRLTVV.

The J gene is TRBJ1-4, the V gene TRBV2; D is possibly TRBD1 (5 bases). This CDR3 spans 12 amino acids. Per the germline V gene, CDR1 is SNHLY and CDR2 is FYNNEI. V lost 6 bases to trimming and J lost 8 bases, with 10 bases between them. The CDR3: CASRKRGEKLFF. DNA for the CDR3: TGTGCCAGCAGGAAACGGGGGGAAAAACTGTTTTTT.

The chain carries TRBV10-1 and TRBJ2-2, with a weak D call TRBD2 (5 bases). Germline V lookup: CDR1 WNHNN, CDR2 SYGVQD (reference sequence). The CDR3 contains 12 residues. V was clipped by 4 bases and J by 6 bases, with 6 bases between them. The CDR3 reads CASSGGSGELFF. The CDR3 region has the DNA TGCGCCAGCAGTGGAGGGTCCGGGGAGCTGTTTTTT.

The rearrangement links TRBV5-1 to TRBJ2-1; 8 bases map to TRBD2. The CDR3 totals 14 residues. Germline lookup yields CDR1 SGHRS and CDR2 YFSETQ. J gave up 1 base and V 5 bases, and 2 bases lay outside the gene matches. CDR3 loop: CASSSGASYNEQFF. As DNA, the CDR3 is TGCGCCAGCAGTAGCGGGGCATCCTACAATGAGCAGTTCTTC.

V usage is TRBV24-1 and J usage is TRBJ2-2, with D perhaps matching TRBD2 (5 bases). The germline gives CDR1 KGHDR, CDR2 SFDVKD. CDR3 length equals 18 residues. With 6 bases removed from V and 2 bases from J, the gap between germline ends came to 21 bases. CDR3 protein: CATSRGGSGGPNTGELFF. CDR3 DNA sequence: TGTGCCACCAGTCGAGGAGGTAGTGGAGGCCCCAACACCGGGGAGCTGTTTTTT.

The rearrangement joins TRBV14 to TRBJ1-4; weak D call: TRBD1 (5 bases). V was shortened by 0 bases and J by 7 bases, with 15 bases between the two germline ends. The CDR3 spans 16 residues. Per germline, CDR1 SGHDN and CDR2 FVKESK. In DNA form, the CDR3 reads TGTGCCAGCAGCCAAGATCGGGGGGGAAGGACTGAAAAACTGTTTTTT. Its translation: CASSQDRGGRTEKLFF.

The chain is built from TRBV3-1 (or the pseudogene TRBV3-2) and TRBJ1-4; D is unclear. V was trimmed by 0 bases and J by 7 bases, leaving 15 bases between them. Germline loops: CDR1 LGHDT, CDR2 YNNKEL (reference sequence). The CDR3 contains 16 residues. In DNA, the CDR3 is TGTGCCAGCAGCCAAGATCCCGGGGTTTCTAGTGAAAAACTGTTTTTT. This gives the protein CASSQDPGVSSEKLFF.

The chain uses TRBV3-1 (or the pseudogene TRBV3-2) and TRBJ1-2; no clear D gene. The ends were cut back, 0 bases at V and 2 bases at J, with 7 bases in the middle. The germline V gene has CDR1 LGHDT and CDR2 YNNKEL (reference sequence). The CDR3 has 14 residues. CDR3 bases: TGTGCCAGCAGCCAAGAAGCACCCAACTATGGCTACACCTTC. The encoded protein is CASSQEAPNYGYTF.

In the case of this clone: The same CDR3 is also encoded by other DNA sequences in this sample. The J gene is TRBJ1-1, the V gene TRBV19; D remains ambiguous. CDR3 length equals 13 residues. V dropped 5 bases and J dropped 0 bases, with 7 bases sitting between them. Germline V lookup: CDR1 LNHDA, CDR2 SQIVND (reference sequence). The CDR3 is CASSPNMNTEAFF. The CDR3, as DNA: TGTGCCAGTAGTCCCAACATGAACACTGAAGCTTTCTTT.

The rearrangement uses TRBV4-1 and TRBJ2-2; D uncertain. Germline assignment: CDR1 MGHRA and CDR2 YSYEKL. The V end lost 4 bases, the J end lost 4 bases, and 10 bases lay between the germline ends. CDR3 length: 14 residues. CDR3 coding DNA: TGCGCCAGCAGCCTAGGCGAGGTCACCGGGGAGCTGTTTTTT. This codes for CASSLGEVTGELFF.

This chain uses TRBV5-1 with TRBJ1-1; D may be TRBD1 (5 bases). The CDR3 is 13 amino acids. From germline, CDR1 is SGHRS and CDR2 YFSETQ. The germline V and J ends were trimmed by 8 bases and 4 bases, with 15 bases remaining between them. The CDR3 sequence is CASCLGAGTEAFF. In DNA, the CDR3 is TGCGCCAGTTGTTTAGGGGCCGGCACTGAAGCTTTCTTT.

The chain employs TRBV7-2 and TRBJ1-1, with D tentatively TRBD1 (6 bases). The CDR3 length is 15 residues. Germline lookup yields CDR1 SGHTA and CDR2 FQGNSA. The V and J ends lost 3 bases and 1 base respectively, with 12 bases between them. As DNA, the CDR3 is TGTGCCAGCAGCTTTGCAGGGGCCCGGAACACTGAAGCTTTCTTT. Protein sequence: CASSFAGARNTEAFF.

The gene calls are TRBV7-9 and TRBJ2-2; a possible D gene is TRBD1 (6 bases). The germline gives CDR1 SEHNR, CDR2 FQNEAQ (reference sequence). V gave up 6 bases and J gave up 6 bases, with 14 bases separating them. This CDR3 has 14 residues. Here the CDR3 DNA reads TGTGCCAGCAGAGCAACACAGGGACCCGGGGAGCTGTTTTTT. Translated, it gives CASRATQGPGELFF.

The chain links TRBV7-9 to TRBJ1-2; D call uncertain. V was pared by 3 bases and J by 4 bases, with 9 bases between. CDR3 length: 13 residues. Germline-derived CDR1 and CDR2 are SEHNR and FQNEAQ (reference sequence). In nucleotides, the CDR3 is TGTGCCAGCAGCTTTGCGCCCGTCTATGGCTACACCTTC. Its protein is CASSFAPVYGYTF.

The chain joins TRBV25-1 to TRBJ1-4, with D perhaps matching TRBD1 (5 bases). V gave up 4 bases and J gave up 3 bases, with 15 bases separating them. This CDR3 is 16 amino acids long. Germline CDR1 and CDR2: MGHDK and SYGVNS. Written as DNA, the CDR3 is TGTGCCAGCAGTGCACACCTCGGACAAGCTAATGAAAAACTGTTTTTT. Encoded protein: CASSAHLGQANEKLFF. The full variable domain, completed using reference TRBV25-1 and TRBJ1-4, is EADIYQTPRYLVIGTGKKITLECSQTMGHDKMYWYQQDPGMELHLIHYSYGVNSTEKGDLSSESTVSRIRTEHFPLTLESARPSHTSQYLCASSAHLGQANEKLFFGSGTQLSVL.

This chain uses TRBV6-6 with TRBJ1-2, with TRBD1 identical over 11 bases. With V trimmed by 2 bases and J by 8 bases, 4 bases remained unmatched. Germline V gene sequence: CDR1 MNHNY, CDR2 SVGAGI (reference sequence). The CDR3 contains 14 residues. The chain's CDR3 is CASSYGGQGGGYTF. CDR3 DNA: TGTGCCAGCAGTTACGGGGGACAGGGGGGCGGCTACACCTTC.

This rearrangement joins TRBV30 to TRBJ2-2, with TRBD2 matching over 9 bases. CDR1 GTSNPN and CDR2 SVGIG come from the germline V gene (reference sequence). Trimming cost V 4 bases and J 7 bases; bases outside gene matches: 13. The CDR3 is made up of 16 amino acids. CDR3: CAWKSPAGGLGGELFF. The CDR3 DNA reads TGTGCCTGGAAATCTCCAGCGGGGGGCCTGGGCGGGGAGCTGTTTTTT.

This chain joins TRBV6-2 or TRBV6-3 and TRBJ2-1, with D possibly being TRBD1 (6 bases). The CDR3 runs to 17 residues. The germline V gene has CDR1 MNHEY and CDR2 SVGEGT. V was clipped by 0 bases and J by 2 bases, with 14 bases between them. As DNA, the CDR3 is TGTGCCAGCAGTTACTCCTTCGCCGGGACACCCTACAATGAGCAGTTCTTC. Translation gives CASSYSFAGTPYNEQFF.

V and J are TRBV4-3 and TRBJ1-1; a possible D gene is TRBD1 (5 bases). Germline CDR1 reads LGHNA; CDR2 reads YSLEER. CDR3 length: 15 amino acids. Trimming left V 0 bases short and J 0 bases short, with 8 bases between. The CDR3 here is CASSQESRVNTEAFF. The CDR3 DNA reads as TGCGCCAGCAGCCAAGAGTCCAGGGTGAACACTGAAGCTTTCTTT.

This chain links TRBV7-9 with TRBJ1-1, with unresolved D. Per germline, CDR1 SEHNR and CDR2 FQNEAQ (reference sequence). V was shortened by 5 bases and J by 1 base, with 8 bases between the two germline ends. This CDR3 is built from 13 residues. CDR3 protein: CASSHDWNTEAFF. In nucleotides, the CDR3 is TGTGCCAGCAGCCACGACTGGAACACTGAAGCTTTCTTT.

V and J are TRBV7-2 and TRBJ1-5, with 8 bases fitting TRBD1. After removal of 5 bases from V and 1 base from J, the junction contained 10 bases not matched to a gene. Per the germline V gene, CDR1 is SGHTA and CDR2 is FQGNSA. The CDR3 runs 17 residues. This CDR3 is CASSPPRTGMSNQPQHF. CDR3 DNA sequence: TGTGCCAGCAGCCCCCCCCGGACAGGGATGAGCAATCAGCCCCAGCATTTT.

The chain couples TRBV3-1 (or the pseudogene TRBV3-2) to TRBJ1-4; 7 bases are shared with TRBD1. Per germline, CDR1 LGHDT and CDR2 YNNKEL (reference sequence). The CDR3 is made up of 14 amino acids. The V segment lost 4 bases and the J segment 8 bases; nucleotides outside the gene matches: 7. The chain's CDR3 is CASSPRQGREKLFF. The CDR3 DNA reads TGTGCCAGCAGCCCGAGACAGGGTCGAGAAAAACTGTTTTTT.

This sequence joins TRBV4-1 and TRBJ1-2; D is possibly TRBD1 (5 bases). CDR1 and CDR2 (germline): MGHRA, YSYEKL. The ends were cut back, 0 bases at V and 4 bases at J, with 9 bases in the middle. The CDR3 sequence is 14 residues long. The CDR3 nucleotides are TGCGCCAGCAGCCAAGAAGGAAGGGGCTATGGCTACACCTTC. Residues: CASSQEGRGYGYTF.

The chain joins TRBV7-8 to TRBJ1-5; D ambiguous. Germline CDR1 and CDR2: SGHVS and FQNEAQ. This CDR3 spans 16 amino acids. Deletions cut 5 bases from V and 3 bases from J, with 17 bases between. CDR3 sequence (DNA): TGTGCCAGCAGCCCTCTAGGTTCTAATATCAATCAGCCCCAGCATTTT. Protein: CASSPLGSNINQPQHF.

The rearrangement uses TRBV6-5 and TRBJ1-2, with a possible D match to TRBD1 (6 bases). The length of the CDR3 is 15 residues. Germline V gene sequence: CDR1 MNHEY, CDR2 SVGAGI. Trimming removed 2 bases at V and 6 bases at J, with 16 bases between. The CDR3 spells CASSYKLQGVDGYTF. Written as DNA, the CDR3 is TGTGCCAGCAGTTACAAACTACAGGGCGTCGATGGCTACACCTTC.

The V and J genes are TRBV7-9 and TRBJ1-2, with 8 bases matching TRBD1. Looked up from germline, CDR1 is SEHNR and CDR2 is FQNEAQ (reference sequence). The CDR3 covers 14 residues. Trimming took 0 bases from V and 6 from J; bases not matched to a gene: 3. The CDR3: CASSLADRVDGYTF. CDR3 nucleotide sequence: TGTGCCAGCAGCTTAGCGGACAGGGTTGATGGCTACACCTTC.

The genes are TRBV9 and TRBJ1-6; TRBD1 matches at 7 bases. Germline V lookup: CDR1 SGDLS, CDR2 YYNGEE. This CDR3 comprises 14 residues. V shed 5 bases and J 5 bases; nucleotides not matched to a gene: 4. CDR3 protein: CASSAGTDNSPLHF. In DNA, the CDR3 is TGTGCCAGCAGTGCCGGGACAGATAATTCACCCCTCCACTTT.

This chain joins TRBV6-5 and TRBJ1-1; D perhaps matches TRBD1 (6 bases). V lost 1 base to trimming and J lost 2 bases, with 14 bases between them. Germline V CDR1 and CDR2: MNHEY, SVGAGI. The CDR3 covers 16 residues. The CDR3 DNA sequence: TGTGCCAGCAGTTACTTAAGGATCGGGACAAACACTGAAGCTTTCTTT. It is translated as CASSYLRIGTNTEAFF.

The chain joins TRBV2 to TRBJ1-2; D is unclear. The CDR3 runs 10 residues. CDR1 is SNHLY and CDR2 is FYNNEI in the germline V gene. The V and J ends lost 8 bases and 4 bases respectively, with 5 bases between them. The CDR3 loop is CASPVYGYTF. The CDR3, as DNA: TGTGCCAGCCCTGTCTATGGCTACACCTTC.

Here the CDR3 reads CASRTIGGVTEAFF. The CDR3 DNA reads TGTGCCAGTAGAACCATCGGGGGGGTTACTGAAGCTTTCTTT. This rearrangement joins TRBV19 to TRBJ1-1; a possible D gene is TRBD1 (5 bases). Germline V lookup: CDR1 LNHDA, CDR2 SQIVND (reference sequence). Trimming pared 6 bases from V and 5 bases from J, leaving 16 bases between. CDR3 length: 14 amino acids.

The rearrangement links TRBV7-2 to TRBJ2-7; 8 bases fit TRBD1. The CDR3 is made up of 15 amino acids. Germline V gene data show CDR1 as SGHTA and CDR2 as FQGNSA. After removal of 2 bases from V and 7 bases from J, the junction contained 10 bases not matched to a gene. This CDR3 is CASSLPGQGGREQYF. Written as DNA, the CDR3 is TGTGCCAGCAGCTTACCCGGACAGGGAGGTAGGGAGCAGTACTTC.